The 3 T cell receptor beta chains below come from one sample, sequenced in a study of cytomegalovirus exposure and HLA in healthy donors. PCR amplification relied on 60 Vbeta primers (plus 13 Jbeta primers). Data came from immunoSEQ multiplex PCR; TCRdb stores just in-frame clones and leaves some out. In total, the table holds around 140,000 clones. Sample: PBMCs. These receptors were obtained from a woman aged 40 to 50 in good health and CMV-seronegative.

The chain combines TRBV5-1 with TRBJ2-6; D is possibly TRBD2 (5 bases). The CDR3 is 15 amino acids. Germline lookup yields CDR1 SGHRS and CDR2 YFSETQ. The ends were cut back, 4 bases at V and 4 bases at J, with 12 bases in the middle. CDR3 loop: CASSVDGVGANVLTF. CDR3 coding DNA: TGCGCCAGCAGCGTCGACGGGGTCGGGGCCAACGTCCTGACTTTC.

The chain couples TRBV7-9 to TRBJ1-2; D not certain. CDR3 length: 13 residues. Trimming cost V 2 bases and J 4 bases, with 8 bases left between them. Per the germline V gene, CDR1 is SEHNR and CDR2 is FQNEAQ (reference sequence). The CDR3 here is CASSLLGSYGYTF. In nucleotides, the CDR3 is TGTGCCAGCAGCTTACTTGGGAGCTATGGCTACACCTTC.

This chain connects TRBV9 to TRBJ2-2; D not certain. Trimming stripped 0 bases from V and 1 base from J, with 4 bases between. The germline gives CDR1 SGDLS, CDR2 YYNGEE. This CDR3 has 14 amino acids. This CDR3 is CASSVAGNTGELFF. The CDR3 DNA reads as TGTGCCAGCAGCGTAGCCGGGAACACCGGGGAGCTGTTTTTT. The variable domain in full, completed from reference TRBV9 and TRBJ2-2, reads DSGVTQTPKHLITATGQRVTLRCSPRSGDLSVYWYQQSLDQGLQFLIQYYNGEERAKGNILERFSAQQFPDLHSELNLSSLELGDSALYFCASSVAGNTGELFFGEGSRLTVL.